The present TCR beta chain was sequenced within a study of blood T cells in healthy people across ages. Notes on the study in general: A roughly linear age-dependent decrease characterized TCR beta diversity per million T cells.

Combining a sample-barcoded 5' primer with a J-beta primer mix, a second PCR ran for about 7 to 11 cycles. Using its own MiXCR run on the 5' RACE reads, TCRdb lists one record per CDR3 protein. The table has fewer than 900,000 distinct CDR3 sequences, around 49% seen once. Note on this clonotype: Its antigen is undetermined.

The CDR3 has 15 residues. Germline assignment: CDR1 SGHTA and CDR2 FQGTGA. V gave up 2 bases and J gave up 6 bases; unmatched junction bases: 7. Each donor gave roughly 9.8 milliliters of peripheral blood. The authors isolated at least 6 million PBMCs per sample. Total RNA, at least 6 micrograms per sample, came from PBMCs. The rearrangement joins TRBV7-3 to TRBJ2-1; 7 bases line up with TRBD2. The TCR originated in a woman aged 60-75 years in good health. What was sequenced was blood. The CDR3 region is CASSLGRTRCNEQFF. In DNA, the CDR3 is TGTGCCAGCAGCTTAGGGAGGACTAGATGCAATGAGCAGTTCTTC.